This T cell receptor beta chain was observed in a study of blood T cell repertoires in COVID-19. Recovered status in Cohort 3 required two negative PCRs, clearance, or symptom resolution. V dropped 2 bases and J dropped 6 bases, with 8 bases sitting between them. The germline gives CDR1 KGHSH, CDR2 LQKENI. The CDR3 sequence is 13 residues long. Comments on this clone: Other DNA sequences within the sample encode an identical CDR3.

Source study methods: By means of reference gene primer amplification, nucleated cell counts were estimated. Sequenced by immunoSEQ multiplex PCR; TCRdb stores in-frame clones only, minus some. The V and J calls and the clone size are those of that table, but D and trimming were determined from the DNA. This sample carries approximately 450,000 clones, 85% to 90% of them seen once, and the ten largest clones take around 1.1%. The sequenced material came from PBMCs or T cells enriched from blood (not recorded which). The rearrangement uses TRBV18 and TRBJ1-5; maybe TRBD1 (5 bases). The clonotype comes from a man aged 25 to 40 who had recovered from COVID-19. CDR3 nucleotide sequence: TGTGCCAGCTCACCAACCGGGGGTCAGCCCCAGCATTTT. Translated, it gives CASSPTGGQPQHF.